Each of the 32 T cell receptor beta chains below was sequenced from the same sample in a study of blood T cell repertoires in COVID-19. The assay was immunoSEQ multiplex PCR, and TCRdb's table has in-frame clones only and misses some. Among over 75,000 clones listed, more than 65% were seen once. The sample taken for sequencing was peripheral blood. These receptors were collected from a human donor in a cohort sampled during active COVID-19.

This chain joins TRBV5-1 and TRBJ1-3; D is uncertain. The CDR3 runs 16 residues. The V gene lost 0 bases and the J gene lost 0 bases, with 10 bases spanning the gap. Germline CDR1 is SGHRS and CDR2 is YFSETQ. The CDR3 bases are TGCGCCAGCAGCTTGGGAAGCACAGTCTCTGGAAACACCATATATTTT. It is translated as CASSLGSTVSGNTIYF. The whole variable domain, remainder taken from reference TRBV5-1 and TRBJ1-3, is KAGVTQTPRYLIKTRGQQVTLSCSPISGHRSVSWYQQTPGQGLQFLFEYFSETQRNKGNFPGRFSGRQFSNSRSEMNVSTLELGDSALYLCASSLGSTVSGNTIYFGEGSWLTVV.

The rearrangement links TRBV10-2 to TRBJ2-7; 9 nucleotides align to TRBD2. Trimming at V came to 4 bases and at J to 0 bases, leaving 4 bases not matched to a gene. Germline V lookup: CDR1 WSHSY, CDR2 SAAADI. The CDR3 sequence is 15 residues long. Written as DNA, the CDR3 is TGCGCCAGCAGTGTCTTTAGCGGGAGCTCCTACGAGCAGTACTTC. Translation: CASSVFSGSSYEQYF.

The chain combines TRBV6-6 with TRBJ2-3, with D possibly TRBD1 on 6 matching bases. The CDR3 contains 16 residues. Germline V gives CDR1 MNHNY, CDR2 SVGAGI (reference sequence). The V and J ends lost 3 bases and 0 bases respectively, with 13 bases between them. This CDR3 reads CASSYKRTASTDTQYF. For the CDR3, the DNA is TGTGCCAGCAGTTATAAAAGGACAGCTAGCACAGATACGCAGTATTTT.

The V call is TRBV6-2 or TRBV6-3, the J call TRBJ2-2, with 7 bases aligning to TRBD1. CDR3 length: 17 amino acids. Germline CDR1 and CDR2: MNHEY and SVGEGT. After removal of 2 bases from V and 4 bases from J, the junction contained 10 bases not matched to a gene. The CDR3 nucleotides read TGTGCCAGCAGTTACCCTTGGACAGGAGTTATCACCGGGGAGCTGTTTTTT. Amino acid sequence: CASSYPWTGVITGELFF.

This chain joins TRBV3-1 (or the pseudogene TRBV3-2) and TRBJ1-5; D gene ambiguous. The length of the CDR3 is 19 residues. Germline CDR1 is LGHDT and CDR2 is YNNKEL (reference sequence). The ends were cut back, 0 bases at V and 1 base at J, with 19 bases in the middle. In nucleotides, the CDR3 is TGTGCCAGCAGCCAAGAGTCTGCCCCATTCGGGAAGAGCAATCAGCCCCAGCATTTT. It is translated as CASSQESAPFGKSNQPQHF.

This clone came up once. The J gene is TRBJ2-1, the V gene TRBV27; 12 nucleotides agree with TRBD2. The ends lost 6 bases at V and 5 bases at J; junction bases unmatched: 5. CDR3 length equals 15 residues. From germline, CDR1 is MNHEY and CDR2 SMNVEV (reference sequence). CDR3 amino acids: CASSPTSGRNNEQFF. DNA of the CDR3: TGTGCCAGCAGCCCAACTAGCGGGAGGAACAATGAGCAGTTCTTC.

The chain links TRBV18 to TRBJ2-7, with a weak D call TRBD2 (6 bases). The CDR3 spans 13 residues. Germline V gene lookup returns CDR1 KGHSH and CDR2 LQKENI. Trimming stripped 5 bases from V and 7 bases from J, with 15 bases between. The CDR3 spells CASSNRDFGEQYF. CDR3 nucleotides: TGTGCCAGCTCAAACCGGGACTTCGGGGAGCAGTACTTC.

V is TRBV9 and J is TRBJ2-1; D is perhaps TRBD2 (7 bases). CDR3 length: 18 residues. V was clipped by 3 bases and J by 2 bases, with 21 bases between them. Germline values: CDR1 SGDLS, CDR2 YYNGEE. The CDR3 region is CASSAQGGGNPPYNEQFF. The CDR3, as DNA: TGTGCCAGCAGCGCCCAAGGGGGAGGGAACCCGCCCTACAATGAGCAGTTCTTC. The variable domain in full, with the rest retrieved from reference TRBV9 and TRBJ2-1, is DSGVTQTPKHLITATGQRVTLRCSPRSGDLSVYWYQQSLDQGLQFLIQYYNGEERAKGNILERFSAQQFPDLHSELNLSSLELGDSALYFCASSAQGGGNPPYNEQFFGPGTRLTVL.

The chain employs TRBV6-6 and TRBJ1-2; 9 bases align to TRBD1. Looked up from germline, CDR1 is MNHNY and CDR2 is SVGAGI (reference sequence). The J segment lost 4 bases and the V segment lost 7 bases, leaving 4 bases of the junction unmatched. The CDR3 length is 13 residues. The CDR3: CASNPGQGYGYTF. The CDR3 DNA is TGTGCCAGCAATCCGGGACAGGGCTATGGCTACACCTTC.

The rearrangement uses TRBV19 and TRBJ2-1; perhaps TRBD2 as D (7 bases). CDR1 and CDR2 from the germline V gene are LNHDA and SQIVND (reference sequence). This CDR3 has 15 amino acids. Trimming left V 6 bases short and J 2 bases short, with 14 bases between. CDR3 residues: CASRRGGEPYNEQFF. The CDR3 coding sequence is TGTGCCAGTAGGAGGGGGGGCGAACCCTACAATGAGCAGTTCTTC.

CDR3 protein: CASSRDGGGIAFF. For the CDR3, the DNA is TGTGCCAGCAGCCGCGACGGGGGGGGCATAGCTTTCTTT. The gene calls are TRBV6-5 and TRBJ1-1, with D perhaps TRBD1 (6 bases). The germline V and J ends were trimmed by 6 bases and 10 bases, with 18 bases remaining between them. This CDR3 region has 13 residues. CDR1 MNHEY and CDR2 SVGAGI come from the germline V gene.

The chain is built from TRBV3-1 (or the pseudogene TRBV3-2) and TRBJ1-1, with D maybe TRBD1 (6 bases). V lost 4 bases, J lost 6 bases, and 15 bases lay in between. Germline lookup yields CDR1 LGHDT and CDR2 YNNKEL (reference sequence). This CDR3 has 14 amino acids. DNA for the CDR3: TGTGCCAGCAGCCGAGGAACAGGGTATGCTGAAGCTTTCTTT. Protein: CASSRGTGYAEAFF.

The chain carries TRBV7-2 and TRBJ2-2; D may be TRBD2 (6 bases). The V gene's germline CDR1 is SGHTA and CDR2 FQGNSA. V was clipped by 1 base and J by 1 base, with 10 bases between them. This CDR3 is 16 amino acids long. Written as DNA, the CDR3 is TGTGCCAGCAGCTTAGTAAGCGGGTGGAACACCGGGGAGCTGTTTTTT. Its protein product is CASSLVSGWNTGELFF.

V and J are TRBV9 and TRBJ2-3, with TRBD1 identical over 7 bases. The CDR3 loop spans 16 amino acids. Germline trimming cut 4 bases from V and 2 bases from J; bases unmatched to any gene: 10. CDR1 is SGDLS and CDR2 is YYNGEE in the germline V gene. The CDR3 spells CASSSTTGRTTDTQYF. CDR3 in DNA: TGTGCCAGCAGCTCGACGACAGGGAGAACCACAGATACGCAGTATTTT.

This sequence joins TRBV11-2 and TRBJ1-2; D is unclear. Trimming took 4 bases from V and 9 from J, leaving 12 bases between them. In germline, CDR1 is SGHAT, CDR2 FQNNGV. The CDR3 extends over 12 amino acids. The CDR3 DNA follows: TGTGCCAGCAGCTCCCCCCCCGGTAGCTACACCTTC. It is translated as CASSSPPGSYTF.

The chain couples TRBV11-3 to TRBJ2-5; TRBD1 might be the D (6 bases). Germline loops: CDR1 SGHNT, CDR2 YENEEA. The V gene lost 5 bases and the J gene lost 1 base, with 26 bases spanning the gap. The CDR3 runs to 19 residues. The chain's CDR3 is CASSQGTYRGSLLQETQYF. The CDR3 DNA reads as TGTGCCAGCAGCCAGGGGACCTACCGAGGTAGTCTTCTCCAAGAGACCCAGTACTTC. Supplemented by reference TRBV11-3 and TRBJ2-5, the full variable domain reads EAGVVQSPRYKIIEKKQPVAFWCNPISGHNTLYWYLQNLGQGPELLIRYENEEAVDDSQLPKDRFSAERLKGVDSTLKIQPAELGDSAVYLCASSQGTYRGSLLQETQYFGPGTRLLVL.

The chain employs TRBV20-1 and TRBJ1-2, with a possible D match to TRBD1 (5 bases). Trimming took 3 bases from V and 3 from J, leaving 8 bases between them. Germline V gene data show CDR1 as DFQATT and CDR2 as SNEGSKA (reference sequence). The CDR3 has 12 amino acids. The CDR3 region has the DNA TGCAGTGCTAGTCGGGGGGACTATGGCTACACCTTC. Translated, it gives CSASRGDYGYTF.

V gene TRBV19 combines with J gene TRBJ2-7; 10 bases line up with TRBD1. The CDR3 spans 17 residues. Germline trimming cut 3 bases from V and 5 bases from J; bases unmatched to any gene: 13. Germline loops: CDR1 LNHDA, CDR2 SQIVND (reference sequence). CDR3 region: CASSIGIAGTGANEQYF. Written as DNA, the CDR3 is TGTGCCAGTAGTATTGGGATCGCCGGGACAGGGGCCAACGAGCAGTACTTC.

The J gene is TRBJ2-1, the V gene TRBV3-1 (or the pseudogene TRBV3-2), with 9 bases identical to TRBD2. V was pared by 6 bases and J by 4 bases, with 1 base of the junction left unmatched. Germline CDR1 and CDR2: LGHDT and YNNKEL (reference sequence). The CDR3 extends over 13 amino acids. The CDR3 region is CASRAGGYNEQFF. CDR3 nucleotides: TGTGCCAGCAGGGCGGGAGGGTACAATGAGCAGTTCTTC.

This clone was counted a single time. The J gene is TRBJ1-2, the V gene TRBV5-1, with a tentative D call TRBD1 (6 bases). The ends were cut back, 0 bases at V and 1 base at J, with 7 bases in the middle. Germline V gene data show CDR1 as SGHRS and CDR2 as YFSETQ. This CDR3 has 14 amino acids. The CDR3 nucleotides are TGCGCCAGCAGCTTGGGACAGGTTAACTATGGCTACACCTTC. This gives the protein CASSLGQVNYGYTF.

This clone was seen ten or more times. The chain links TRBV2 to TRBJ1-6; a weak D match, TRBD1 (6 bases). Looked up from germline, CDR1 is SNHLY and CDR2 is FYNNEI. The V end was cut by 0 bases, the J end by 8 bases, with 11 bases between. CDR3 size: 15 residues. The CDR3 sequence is CASSEAGRGYSPLHF. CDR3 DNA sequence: TGTGCCAGCAGTGAAGCGGGCAGGGGCTATTCACCCCTCCACTTT.

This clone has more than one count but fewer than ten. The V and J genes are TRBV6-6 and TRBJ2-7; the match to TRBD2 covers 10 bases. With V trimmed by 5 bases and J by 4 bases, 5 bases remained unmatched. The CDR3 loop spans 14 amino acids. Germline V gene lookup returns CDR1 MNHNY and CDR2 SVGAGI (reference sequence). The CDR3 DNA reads TGTGCCAGCAGTCAGCGGGAGGGAGGGTACGAGCAGTACTTC. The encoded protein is CASSQREGGYEQYF.

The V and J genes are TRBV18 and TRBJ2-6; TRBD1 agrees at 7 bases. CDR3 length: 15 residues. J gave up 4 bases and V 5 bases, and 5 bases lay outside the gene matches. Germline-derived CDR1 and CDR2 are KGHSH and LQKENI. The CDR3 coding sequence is TGTGCCAGCTCAATGGACAGGTCCGGGGCCAACGTCCTGACTTTC. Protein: CASSMDRSGANVLTF.

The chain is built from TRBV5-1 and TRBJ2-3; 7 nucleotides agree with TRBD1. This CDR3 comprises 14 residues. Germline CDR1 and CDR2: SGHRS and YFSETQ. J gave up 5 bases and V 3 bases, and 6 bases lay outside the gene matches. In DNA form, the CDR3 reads TGCGCCAGCAGCTCAGGGGGAGTCCTAGATACGCAGTATTTT. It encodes CASSSGGVLDTQYF.

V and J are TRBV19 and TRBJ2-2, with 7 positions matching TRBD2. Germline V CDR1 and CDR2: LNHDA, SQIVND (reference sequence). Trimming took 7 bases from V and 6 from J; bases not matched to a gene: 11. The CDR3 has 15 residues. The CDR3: CASTKWARGAGELFF. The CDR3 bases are TGTGCCAGTACCAAATGGGCCCGGGGGGCCGGGGAGCTGTTTTTT.

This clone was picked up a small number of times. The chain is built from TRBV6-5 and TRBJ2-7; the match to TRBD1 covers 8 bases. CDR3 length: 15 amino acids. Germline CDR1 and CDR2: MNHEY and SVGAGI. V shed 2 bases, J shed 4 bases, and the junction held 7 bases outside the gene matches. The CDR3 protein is CASSYPSGGKYEQYF. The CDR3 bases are TGTGCCAGCAGTTACCCCTCAGGGGGCAAGTACGAGCAGTACTTC.

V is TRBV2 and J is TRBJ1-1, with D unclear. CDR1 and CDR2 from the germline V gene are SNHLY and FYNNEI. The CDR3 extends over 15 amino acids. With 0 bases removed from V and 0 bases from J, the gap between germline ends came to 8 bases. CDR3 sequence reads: CASSEALPVNTEAFF. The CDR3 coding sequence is TGTGCCAGCAGTGAAGCGCTTCCAGTGAACACTGAAGCTTTCTTT.

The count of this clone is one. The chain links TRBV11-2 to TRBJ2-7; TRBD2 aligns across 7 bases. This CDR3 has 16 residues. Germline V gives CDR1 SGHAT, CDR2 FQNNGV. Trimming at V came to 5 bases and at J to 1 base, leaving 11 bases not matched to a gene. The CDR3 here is CASSPRKGAGSYEQYF. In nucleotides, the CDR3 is TGTGCCAGCAGCCCCAGGAAGGGAGCGGGGTCCTACGAGCAGTACTTC.

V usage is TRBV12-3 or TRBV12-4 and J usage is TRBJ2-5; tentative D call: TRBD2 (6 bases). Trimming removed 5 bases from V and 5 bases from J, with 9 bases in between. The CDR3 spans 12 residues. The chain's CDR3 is CASSKGGETQYF. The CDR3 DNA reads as TGTGCCAGCAGTAAGGGAGGTGAGACCCAGTACTTC.

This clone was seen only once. CDR3 in DNA: TGTGCCTGGAGTGATCCCAGGCTCCCTAATGAAAAACTGTTTTTT. This codes for CAWSDPRLPNEKLFF. The rearrangement uses TRBV30 and TRBJ1-4; no definite D call. CDR3 size: 15 residues. The germline V gene has CDR1 GTSNPN and CDR2 SVGIG (reference sequence). V lost 1 base and J 3 bases, leaving 12 bases between the germline ends. The full variable domain, with the rest looked up from reference TRBV30 and TRBJ1-4, is SQTIHQWPATLVQPVGSPLSLECTVEGTSNPNLYWYRQAAGRGLQLLFYSVGIGQISSEVPQNLSASRPQDRQFILSSKKLLLSDSGFYLCAWSDPRLPNEKLFFGSGTQLSVL.

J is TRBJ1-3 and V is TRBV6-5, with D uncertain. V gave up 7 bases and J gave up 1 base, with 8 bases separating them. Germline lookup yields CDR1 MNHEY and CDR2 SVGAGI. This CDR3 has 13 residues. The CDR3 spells CASTPGSGNTIYF. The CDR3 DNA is TGTGCCAGCACCCCGGGGTCTGGAAACACCATATATTTT.

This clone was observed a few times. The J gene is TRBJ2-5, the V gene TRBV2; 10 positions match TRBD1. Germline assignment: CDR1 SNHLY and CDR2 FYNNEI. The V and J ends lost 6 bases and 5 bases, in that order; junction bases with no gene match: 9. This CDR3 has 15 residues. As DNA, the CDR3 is TGTGCCAGCAGAATCAGACAGGGGGCACGTGAGACCCAGTACTTC. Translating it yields CASRIRQGARETQYF. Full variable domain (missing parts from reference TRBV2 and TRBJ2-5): EPEVTQTPSHQVTQMGQEVILRCVPISNHLYFYWYRQILGQKVEFLVSFYNNEISEKSEIFDDQFSVERPDGSNFTLKIRSTKLEDSAMYFCASRIRQGARETQYFGPGTRLLVL.